Listed below are T cell receptor beta chains from one sample, sequenced in a study of blood T cells in healthy people across ages. TCRdb passed the 5' RACE reads through MiXCR, listing each CDR3 protein once. The data contain almost 800,000 distinct CDR3 sequences, 55% to 70% of them singletons. Sequencing used blood. The receptors were sampled from a man under 40 in good health. CDR3s include the opening cysteine and the closing phenylalanine or tryptophan. The D gene is left open where the match is weak. Expanded clones are given a class, and other clones once, few, many or no size at all.

clone_size j_call d_call v_call cdr3_nt cdr3_aa
NA TRBJ2-7 TRBD1 TRBV20-1 TGCAGTGCTCCAATGGGGACAGCCTCCTACGAGCAGTACTTC CSAPMGTASYEQYF
few TRBJ2-5 NA TRBV27 TGTGCCAGCACTGATTCTGGGGGCCTCGAGACCCAGTACTTC CASTDSGGLETQYF
once TRBJ1-5 NA TRBV6-6 TGTGCCAGCAGTTTTCGTCAGATAACTCAGCCCCAGCATTTT CASSFRQITQPQHF
NA TRBJ2-1 NA TRBV20-1 TGCAGTGCTAGCCCAGCGGGTCTGGACAATGAGCAGTTCTTC CSASPAGLDNEQFF
NA TRBJ2-7 TRBD2 TRBV25-1 TGTGCCACCCGGGGACTAGTTCGCGAGCAGTACTTC CATRGLVREQYF
NA TRBJ2-5 NA TRBV7-2 TGTGCCAGCAGCCCTCGTTGGGGTAGGGAGACCCAGTACTTC CASSPRWGRETQYF
NA TRBJ1-1 TRBD1 TRBV11-2 TGTGCCAGCAGCTTCGGGACAGTTGAAGCTTTCTTT CASSFGTVEAFF
NA TRBJ2-1 NA TRBV15 TGTGCCACCAGCAGATACAGGGATACGGGTGAGCAGTTCTTC CATSRYRDTGEQFF
NA TRBJ1-1 NA TRBV29-1 TGCAGCGTTGCGGGCAGGTTCACTGAAGCTTTCTTT CSVAGRFTEAFF
many TRBJ2-5 TRBD1 TRBV11-1 TGTGCCAGCAGCCTAACGGCTCAGGGGGAAGAGACCCAGTACTTC CASSLTAQGEETQYF
NA TRBJ2-1 TRBD2 TRBV27 TGTGCCAGCAGTTTAACCCTAGCGGGAGGGCCTAGTGAGCAGTTCTTC CASSLTLAGGPSEQFF
NA TRBJ2-5 TRBD1 TRBV3-1 TGTGCCAGCAGCTCGACAGGGGGCGCATCGGAGACCCAGTACTTC CASSSTGGASETQYF
NA TRBJ2-3 NA TRBV15 TGTGCCACCAGCAGAGAAGGCGGTCATAGCACAGATACGCAGTATTTT CATSREGGHSTDTQYF
few TRBJ2-7 TRBD2 TRBV29-1 TGCAGCGTTGAAGAGCGTCCGGGACTAGCGGGGTCCGAGCAGTACTTC CSVEERPGLAGSEQYF
NA TRBJ2-5 NA TRBV10-1 TGCGCCAGCGCTGGACAGATTCAAGAGACCCAGTACTTC CASAGQIQETQYF
many TRBJ1-2 NA TRBV10-3 TGTGCCATCAGTGAGTCCGGGGGCTACACCTTC CAISESGGYTF
NA TRBJ2-1 TRBD2 TRBV7-2 TGTGCCAGCAGCTTAGTCCCCGGGGGGGCGAGCTCCTACAATGAGCAGTTCTTC CASSLVPGGASSYNEQFF
NA TRBJ1-2 TRBD1 TRBV29-1 TGCAGCGCCCAACGGACAGGGCATAAGGATGGCTACACCTTC CSAQRTGHKDGYTF
few TRBJ2-7 NA TRBV27 TGTGCCAGCAGTACGTTCGGTGGACACTACGAGCAGTACTTC CASSTFGGHYEQYF
NA TRBJ2-7 NA TRBV5-5 TGTGCCAGCAGAGCCTGGGGAGCTCCTTTGTACGAGCAGTACTTC CASRAWGAPLYEQYF
NA TRBJ2-5 NA TRBV25-1 TGTGCCAGCAGTCAAGGGGACACTTCGGGGGAGCAGTACTTC CASSQGDTSGEQYF
NA TRBJ2-3 NA TRBV4-2 TGTGCCAGCAGCCAACTTCTCGGGGGATACGCAGATACGCAGTATTTT CASSQLLGGYADTQYF
NA TRBJ2-7 NA TRBV27 TGTGCCAGCGGGCAAAGGGATTACGAGCAGTACTTC CASGQRDYEQYF
NA TRBJ2-1 NA TRBV12-3/TRBV12-4 TGTGCCAGCAGGGTCGGGAGCTCCTACAATGAGCAGTTCTTC CASRVGSSYNEQFF
NA TRBJ1-1 NA TRBV6-6 TGTGCCAGCAGTTACCTTCTCACTGAAGCTTTCTTT CASSYLLTEAFF
NA TRBJ2-7 TRBD1 TRBV6-5 TGTGCCAGCATGGGACAGCCTCTCTCCTACGAGCAGTACTTC CASMGQPLSYEQYF
NA TRBJ2-3 NA TRBV25-1 TGTGCCAGCAGTGAATATGGGCGGAGCACAGATACGCAGTATTTT CASSEYGRSTDTQYF
NA TRBJ2-7 NA TRBV6-1 TGTGCCAGCAGAGACACCTCAGCCTACGAGCAGTACTTC CASRDTSAYEQYF
NA TRBJ2-1 NA TRBV10-1 TGCGCCAGCAGTGGCTTCTTAGCTTACAATGAGCAGTTCTTC CASSGFLAYNEQFF
NA TRBJ1-5 TRBD1 TRBV6-1 TGTGCCAGCAGGGGTCCGGGACAGGGTAGGGGGTATAGCAATCAGCCCCAGCATTTT CASRGPGQGRGYSNQPQHF
few TRBJ2-5 NA TRBV7-2 TGTGCCAGCAGCTTCATTTATGGACGTCCAAAAGAGACCCAGTACTTC CASSFIYGRPKETQYF
NA TRBJ2-7 TRBD1 TRBV20-1 TGCAGTGCTCCCGGGACAGGGTCTTACGAGCAGTACTTC CSAPGTGSYEQYF
few TRBJ2-7 NA TRBV6-2/TRBV6-3 TGTGCCAGCTCCGGACGGTATTACTCCTACGAGCAGTACTTC CASSGRYYSYEQYF
NA TRBJ1-1 NA TRBV12-3/TRBV12-4 TGTGCCAGCAGTTTGAGGGGAGAGAACACTGAAGCTTTCTTT CASSLRGENTEAFF
NA TRBJ2-3 NA TRBV20-1 TGCAGTGCGAGGACGGGACTTCTAATCACAGATACGCAGTATTTT CSARTGLLITDTQYF
few TRBJ1-2 TRBD1 TRBV20-1 TGCAGTGCTATGCGCATGGGAGGGGACAGTGCTGTCTCCTATGGCTACACCTTC CSAMRMGGDSAVSYGYTF
few TRBJ2-7 NA TRBV12-3/TRBV12-4 TGTGCCAGCAGTTTAGAGCCAATATACGAGCAGTACTTC CASSLEPIYEQYF
few TRBJ2-7 TRBD1 TRBV29-1 TGCAGCGTTGTCCGGGACAGGGAAGGCTACGAGCAGTACTTC CSVVRDREGYEQYF
NA TRBJ2-7 TRBD2 TRBV27 TGTGCCAGCAGCCCTTACGGGGGGGCCTCCTACAATGAGCAGTACTTC CASSPYGGASYNEQYF
few TRBJ2-7 TRBD1 TRBV10-3 TGTGCCATTCAGACCCACAGGGGTGAGCAGTACTTC CAIQTHRGEQYF
NA TRBJ2-3 TRBD1 TRBV7-9 TGTGCCAGCTACCGGGACAGTGGCACAGATACGCAGTATTTT CASYRDSGTDTQYF
NA TRBJ2-5 TRBD2 TRBV5-1 TGCGCCAGCCTCGCTAGCGGGCAAGAGACCCAGTACTTC CASLASGQETQYF
NA TRBJ2-5 NA TRBV10-2 TGCGCCAGCTCACAACTAGGGTCCCAAGAGACCCAGTACTTC CASSQLGSQETQYF